These T cell receptor beta chains were read from a single sample in a study of technical replicates of blood from several donors. Generated by immunoSEQ multiplex PCR, the TCRdb table keeps only in-frame clones and is missing some. The data show 91,000 or so clones, just under 95% seen once. Source material: T cells isolated from PBMCs. These receptors originate from a human donor in good health. Both conserved end residues are part of each CDR3. The order of the fields is CDR3 protein, CDR3 DNA, V gene, clone size, CDR3 length, D gene, J gene. D genes are given only for firm matches. Rows give clone size only sometimes, using once, few, many, or a class for an expanded clone.

CDR3aa: CASSQVWGSNYGYTF
CDR3nt: TGCGCCAGCAGCCAAGTGTGGGGCAGTAACTATGGCTACACCTTC
v_gene: TRBV4-3
abundance: .
len: 15
d_gene: .
j_gene: TRBJ1-2

CDR3aa: CASSTSFETQYF
CDR3nt: TGTGCCAGCAGTACTTCATTCGAGACCCAGTACTTC
v_gene: TRBV5-4
abundance: once
len: 12
d_gene: .
j_gene: TRBJ2-5

CDR3aa: CASRPNRANEKLFF
CDR3nt: TGTGCCAGCAGACCAAATAGAGCTAATGAAAAACTGTTTTTT
v_gene: TRBV27
abundance: once
len: 14
d_gene: .
j_gene: TRBJ1-4

CDR3aa: CASSQDGQGGITDTQYF
CDR3nt: TGCGCCAGCAGCCAAGATGGACAGGGCGGGATCACAGATACGCAGTATTTT
v_gene: TRBV4-1
abundance: .
len: 17
d_gene: TRBD1
j_gene: TRBJ2-3

CDR3aa: CASSTSSGAYEQYF
CDR3nt: TGTGCCAGTAGTACTTCTAGCGGAGCCTACGAGCAGTACTTC
v_gene: TRBV19
abundance: .
len: 14
d_gene: TRBD2
j_gene: TRBJ2-7

CDR3aa: CASSQVGLAGGPEQFF
CDR3nt: TGCGCCAGCAGCCAAGTAGGACTAGCGGGAGGGCCTGAGCAGTTCTTC
v_gene: TRBV4-1
abundance: .
len: 16
d_gene: TRBD2
j_gene: TRBJ2-1

CDR3aa: CASSPPRVGGYTF
CDR3nt: TGTGCCAGCAGTCCCCCGCGGGTGGGCGGCTACACCTTC
v_gene: TRBV28
abundance: .
len: 13
d_gene: .
j_gene: TRBJ1-2

CDR3aa: CASSLNAGWDNEQFF
CDR3nt: TGTGCCAGCAGCTTAAACGCAGGGTGGGACAATGAGCAGTTCTTC
v_gene: TRBV11-3
abundance: .
len: 15
d_gene: .
j_gene: TRBJ2-1

CDR3aa: CASSLVIGGGPRGTQYF
CDR3nt: TGTGCCAGCAGCTTAGTAATCGGGGGAGGGCCGAGGGGTACGCAGTATTTT
v_gene: TRBV7-8
abundance: .
len: 17
d_gene: TRBD2
j_gene: TRBJ2-3

CDR3aa: CASSFKGGSNEQFF
CDR3nt: TGTGCCAGCAGTTTTAAGGGAGGATCCAATGAGCAGTTCTTC
v_gene: TRBV27
abundance: once
len: 14
d_gene: .
j_gene: TRBJ2-1

CDR3aa: CASSLEERLRWQYF
CDR3nt: TGTGCCAGCAGCTTAGAGGAGAGGCTACGATGGCAGTACTTC
v_gene: TRBV7-2
abundance: .
len: 14
d_gene: .
j_gene: TRBJ2-7

CDR3aa: CASLPVANTGELFF
CDR3nt: TGTGCCAGCTTACCGGTAGCTAACACCGGGGAGCTGTTTTTT
v_gene: TRBV2
abundance: .
len: 14
d_gene: .
j_gene: TRBJ2-2

CDR3aa: CASSVSDNEQYF
CDR3nt: TGTGCCAGCAGCGTAAGCGATAACGAGCAGTACTTC
v_gene: TRBV9
abundance: .
len: 12
d_gene: .
j_gene: TRBJ2-7

CDR3aa: CASSAGDKAFF
CDR3nt: TGTGCCAGCAGCGCAGGGGATAAAGCTTTCTTT
v_gene: TRBV6-5
abundance: .
len: 11
d_gene: .
j_gene: TRBJ1-1

CDR3aa: CASRESGLPTPLSGNTIYF
CDR3nt: TGCGCCAGCAGGGAATCAGGATTGCCCACTCCTCTCTCTGGAAACACCATATATTTT
v_gene: TRBV10-2
abundance: .
len: 19
d_gene: .
j_gene: TRBJ1-3

CDR3aa: CASSLTGRDQPQHF
CDR3nt: TGTGCCAGCAGTTTAACAGGGAGGGATCAGCCCCAGCATTTT
v_gene: TRBV27
abundance: .
len: 14
d_gene: .
j_gene: TRBJ1-5

CDR3aa: CASSLVFVSGLHNEQFF
CDR3nt: TGTGCCAGCAGCTTGGTTTTCGTTAGCGGGTTGCACAATGAGCAGTTCTTC
v_gene: TRBV5-6
abundance: .
len: 17
d_gene: TRBD2
j_gene: TRBJ2-1

CDR3aa: CASSLGGLDTEAFF
CDR3nt: TGTGCCAGCTCACTGGGGGGTTTAGACACTGAAGCTTTCTTT
v_gene: TRBV18
abundance: .
len: 14
d_gene: .
j_gene: TRBJ1-1

CDR3aa: CASSPVWAATGELFF
CDR3nt: TGTGCCAGCAGCCCTGTCTGGGCCGCCACCGGGGAGCTGTTTTTT
v_gene: TRBV5-6
abundance: once
len: 15
d_gene: .
j_gene: TRBJ2-2

CDR3aa: CASSLARTYSGANVLTF
CDR3nt: TGTGCCAGCAGCTTGGCACGGACTTACTCTGGGGCCAACGTCCTGACTTTC
v_gene: TRBV5-4
abundance: .
len: 17
d_gene: .
j_gene: TRBJ2-6

CDR3aa: CASSVVASSSYNEQFF
CDR3nt: TGTGCCAGCAGCGTAGTAGCGTCTAGCTCCTACAATGAGCAGTTCTTC
v_gene: TRBV9
abundance: once
len: 16
d_gene: .
j_gene: TRBJ2-1

CDR3aa: CASSTGYEQYF
CDR3nt: TGTGCCAGTAGTACGGGCTACGAGCAGTACTTC
v_gene: TRBV19
abundance: .
len: 11
d_gene: .
j_gene: TRBJ2-7

CDR3aa: CAIRDPGLAGQYEQYF
CDR3nt: TGTGCCATCAGAGATCCGGGACTAGCGGGACAGTACGAGCAGTACTTC
v_gene: TRBV10-3
abundance: .
len: 16
d_gene: TRBD2
j_gene: TRBJ2-7

CDR3aa: CASSFPRDFSSYNEQFF
CDR3nt: TGTGCCAGCAGCTTTCCGCGGGACTTCAGCTCCTACAATGAGCAGTTCTTC
v_gene: TRBV5-4
abundance: .
len: 17
d_gene: .
j_gene: TRBJ2-1

CDR3aa: CASSKPPRSEQYF
CDR3nt: TGTGCCAGTAGTAAACCGCCTCGGAGCGAGCAGTACTTC
v_gene: TRBV19
abundance: once
len: 13
d_gene: .
j_gene: TRBJ2-7

CDR3aa: CASSQQGGPNQPQHF
CDR3nt: TGTGCCAGCTCACAGCAGGGGGGCCCAAATCAGCCCCAGCATTTT
v_gene: TRBV18
abundance: .
len: 15
d_gene: TRBD1
j_gene: TRBJ1-5

CDR3aa: CSVEFRRSDTQYF
CDR3nt: TGCAGCGTTGAATTTAGGAGATCAGATACGCAGTATTTT
v_gene: TRBV29-1
abundance: .
len: 13
d_gene: .
j_gene: TRBJ2-3

CDR3aa: CASSDSTSGPDTQYF
CDR3nt: TGTGCCAGCAGTGACTCGACTAGCGGCCCAGATACGCAGTATTTT
v_gene: TRBV6-4
abundance: .
len: 15
d_gene: TRBD2
j_gene: TRBJ2-3

CDR3aa: CAWGGQGAVYGYTF
CDR3nt: TGTGCCTGGGGGGGACAGGGGGCTGTCTATGGCTACACCTTC
v_gene: TRBV30
abundance: .
len: 14
d_gene: TRBD1
j_gene: TRBJ1-2

CDR3aa: CASGSYREGTEAFF
CDR3nt: TGTGCTAGTGGTTCCTACAGGGAAGGAACTGAAGCTTTCTTT
v_gene: TRBV12-5
abundance: once
len: 14
d_gene: .
j_gene: TRBJ1-1

CDR3aa: CASSYRGINGYTF
CDR3nt: TGTGCCAGCAGTTACAGGGGAATAAATGGCTACACCTTC
v_gene: TRBV6-5
abundance: .
len: 13
d_gene: .
j_gene: TRBJ1-2

CDR3aa: CASSLMREIGNEQYF
CDR3nt: TGTGCCAGCAGCTTAATGCGGGAGATAGGAAACGAGCAGTACTTC
v_gene: TRBV7-2
abundance: .
len: 15
d_gene: TRBD2
j_gene: TRBJ2-7

CDR3aa: CASGAWAGYTEAFF
CDR3nt: TGTGCCAGTGGTGCCTGGGCAGGGTACACTGAAGCTTTCTTT
v_gene: TRBV27
abundance: once
len: 14
d_gene: .
j_gene: TRBJ1-1

CDR3aa: CASSAGWTETYEQYF
CDR3nt: TGTGCCAGCAGCGCAGGGTGGACAGAGACCTACGAGCAGTACTTC
v_gene: TRBV7-8
abundance: .
len: 15
d_gene: .
j_gene: TRBJ2-7

CDR3aa: CASTGQGAEAFF
CDR3nt: TGTGCCAGCACCGGACAGGGGGCTGAAGCTTTCTTT
v_gene: TRBV6-5
abundance: .
len: 12
d_gene: TRBD1
j_gene: TRBJ1-1

CDR3aa: CASADYPSGGPTNEKLFF
CDR3nt: TGTGCTAGTGCCGACTACCCCTCCGGAGGTCCAACTAATGAAAAACTGTTTTTT
v_gene: TRBV12-5
abundance: .
len: 18
d_gene: .
j_gene: TRBJ1-4

CDR3aa: CASSISSGYNEQFF
CDR3nt: TGTGCCAGTAGTATATCTAGCGGTTACAATGAGCAGTTCTTC
v_gene: TRBV19
abundance: once
len: 14
d_gene: TRBD2
j_gene: TRBJ2-1

CDR3aa: CAISDSGSEKLFF
CDR3nt: TGTGCCATCAGTGACAGTGGGAGTGAAAAACTGTTTTTT
v_gene: TRBV10-3
abundance: .
len: 13
d_gene: .
j_gene: TRBJ1-4

CDR3aa: CASTPSGQNTEAFF
CDR3nt: TGTGCCAGCACCCCGTCCGGACAAAACACTGAAGCTTTCTTT
v_gene: TRBV7-2
abundance: .
len: 14
d_gene: .
j_gene: TRBJ1-1

CDR3aa: CASSPDRVADTQYF
CDR3nt: TGTGCCAGCAGCCCGGACAGGGTAGCGGATACGCAGTATTTT
v_gene: TRBV27
abundance: .
len: 14
d_gene: TRBD1
j_gene: TRBJ2-3